This T cell receptor beta chain was observed in a study of T cell responses to AZD1222 COVID-19 vaccine. Findings and limits, study-wide: Spike-wide coverage was observed for vaccine-associated CD4 TCRs, with dominant responses at 160-218 and 743-854.

The V gene lost 7 bases and the J gene lost 11 bases, with 8 bases spanning the gap. This CDR3 spans 8 amino acids. Germline assignment: CDR1 DFQATT and CDR2 SNEGSKA (reference sequence). The sample holds a few counts of this clone. Antigen: not known. Some clones are missing from TCRdb's copy, which holds only in-frame ones; the method was immunoSEQ multiplex PCR. The sample yields some 130,000 clones, 80% to 90% seen once. The sequenced sample was peripheral blood, obtained on day 0 of AZD1222 vaccination. This sequence originates from an adult in good health. The chain carries TRBV20-1 and TRBJ1-1; D gene ambiguous. CDR3 residues: CSGGDAFF. DNA for the CDR3: TGCAGTGGTGGCGATGCTTTCTTT.